This T cell receptor (beta chain) was sequenced during a study of blood T cell repertoires in COVID-19. Study at large: Spain, Italy and the United States supplied samples that represented acute and convalescent COVID-19.

Authors' processing steps: The assay estimated nucleated cells by amplifying reference gene primers. Data came from immunoSEQ multiplex PCR; TCRdb stores just in-frame clones and leaves some out. D and trimming were read from the DNA, whereas the V and J calls and clone size are those reported in that table. The sample has some 310,000 clones; 87% are singletons. The germline V gene has CDR1 MDHEN and CDR2 SYDVKM. V trimming: 6 bases; J trimming: 2 bases; junction bases outside the gene matches: 7. The CDR3 is 15 amino acids. The TCR was taken from a man between 50 and 59 years old with active or convalescent COVID-19. Material for sequencing was peripheral blood. The rearrangement links TRBV28 to TRBJ1-3; 7 nucleotides match TRBD1. DNA of the CDR3: TGTGCCAGCAGGGGCCACACAGGGGCTGGAAACACCATATATTTT. This translates into CASRGHTGAGNTIYF.